One and the same sample provided the 9 T cell receptor beta chains below, sequenced in a study of blood T cell repertoires in COVID-19. This table comes from immunoSEQ multiplex PCR, and its TCRdb copy is limited to in-frame clones, with some not included. The sample carries roughly 250,000 clones, about four fifths recorded once. The specimen sequenced was peripheral blood. All receptors derive from a person aged 65 to 79 with COVID-19, enrolled during active disease.

CDR3 residues: CASSRVLSGNTIYF. The CDR3 DNA reads as TGTGCCAGCAGTCGAGTCCTCTCTGGAAACACCATATATTTT. The V call is TRBV6-5, the J call TRBJ1-3; no definite D call. This CDR3 spans 14 amino acids. V lost 5 bases, J lost 0 bases, and 8 bases lay in between. The germline V gene encodes CDR1 MNHEY and CDR2 SVGAGI.

The V and J genes are TRBV24-1 and TRBJ2-3, with TRBD1 identical over 11 bases. The CDR3 consists of 18 residues. Trimming removed 9 bases from V and 3 bases from J; junction bases left unmatched: 16. Looked up from germline, CDR1 is KGHDR and CDR2 is SFDVKD. CDR3 loop: CATAARTGGIVGTDTQYF. The CDR3, as DNA: TGTGCCACCGCTGCCCGGACAGGGGGCATAGTAGGGACAGATACGCAGTATTTT.

This clone was seen only once. The V call is TRBV10-3, the J call TRBJ2-7; the match to TRBD2 covers 8 bases. The germline gives CDR1 ENHRY, CDR2 SYGVKD. With 0 bases clipped from V and 6 bases from J, the junction kept 16 bases outside the gene matches. The CDR3 loop spans 18 amino acids. The CDR3 here is CAISESPLGSGAVSEQYF. CDR3 DNA: TGTGCCATCAGTGAGTCCCCGTTGGGTAGCGGGGCGGTCTCCGAGCAGTACTTC.

The chain joins TRBV7-2 to TRBJ2-1; possible D gene TRBD1, 5 bases. V lost 2 bases, J lost 8 bases, and 13 bases lay in between. The V gene's germline CDR1 is SGHTA and CDR2 FQGNSA. The CDR3 spans 14 residues. The CDR3 protein is CASSLRTRVYEQFF. The CDR3 region has the DNA TGTGCCAGCAGCTTAAGGACCAGGGTCTATGAGCAGTTCTTC.

This sequence joins TRBV7-6 and TRBJ1-2; D perhaps matches TRBD1 (6 bases). The CDR3 contains 15 residues. Germline CDR1 reads SGHVS; CDR2 reads FNYEAQ. V lost 1 base and J 3 bases, leaving 12 bases between the germline ends. CDR3 nucleotide sequence: TGTGCCAGCAGCTTAGATCACACAGGGTACTATGGCTACACCTTC. This encodes CASSLDHTGYYGYTF.

This clone was recorded once. The chain employs TRBV27 and TRBJ2-7; D perhaps matches TRBD2 (6 bases). Between the trimmed V and J ends, which lost 0 bases and 2 bases, there was a span of 14 bases. The CDR3 has 16 residues. Germline V CDR1 and CDR2: MNHEY, SMNVEV (reference sequence). CDR3 DNA sequence: TGTGCCAGCAGTTTATCCTCCAGCGGGTTAACCTACGAGCAGTACTTC. The encoded protein is CASSLSSSGLTYEQYF.

The V gene is TRBV19, the J gene TRBJ2-7, with 8 bases matching TRBD2. Germline CDR1 LNHDA, CDR2 SQIVND (reference sequence). This CDR3 contains 17 residues. The trim removed 7 bases at V and 3 bases at J, leaving 17 bases unmatched. This CDR3 is CASTPGPHRGGNYEQYF. In DNA form, the CDR3 reads TGTGCCAGTACACCGGGACCCCATCGGGGGGGAAACTACGAGCAGTACTTC.

V usage is TRBV7-2 and J usage is TRBJ2-3; 8 nucleotides line up with TRBD2. Germline V gene lookup returns CDR1 SGHTA and CDR2 FQGNSA. The CDR3 length is 15 residues. J was trimmed by 4 bases and V by 5 bases; bases with no gene match: 8. CDR3 DNA: TGTGCCAGCAGCGCTAGCGGGCGTCATTCAGATACGCAGTATTTT. This translates into CASSASGRHSDTQYF.

This clone was counted only a few times. The chain uses TRBV10-3 and TRBJ1-3; unclear D gene. The length of the CDR3 is 13 residues. The germline V gene has CDR1 ENHRY and CDR2 SYGVKD. The V end was cut by 10 bases, the J end by 0 bases, with 10 bases between. The CDR3, as DNA: TGTGCCACCAGACCGGTCTCTGGAAACACCATATATTTT. Translation gives CATRPVSGNTIYF.